The next 8 T cell receptor beta chains were all read from a single sample in a study of blood T cell repertoires in COVID-19. Profiled with immunoSEQ multiplex PCR; TCRdb holds only in-frame clones, not every one. The data show 150,000 to 200,000 clones, roughly 82% seen once. The specimen sequenced was peripheral blood. Source of these receptors: a woman aged 40 to 49 with COVID-19, enrolled during active disease.

The chain recombines TRBV9 with TRBJ1-5, with D possibly matching TRBD1 (5 bases). Per the germline V gene, CDR1 is SGDLS and CDR2 is YYNGEE. V was clipped by 5 bases and J by 4 bases, with 13 bases between them. This CDR3 has 14 residues. As DNA, the CDR3 is TGTGCCAGCAGTGCAACGGGGGGGAATCAGCCCCAGCATTTT. The encoded protein is CASSATGGNQPQHF.

This sequence joins TRBV7-2 and TRBJ1-2, with 8 bases matching TRBD1. Germline loops: CDR1 SGHTA, CDR2 FQGNSA. Losses at the gene ends were 5 bases for V and 7 bases for J; bases not matched to a gene: 9. The CDR3 loop spans 14 amino acids. The CDR3 region has the DNA TGTGCCAGCAGCGCGGACAGGGTTGTAGTTGGCTACACCTTC. It codes for CASSADRVVVGYTF. Using reference TRBV7-2 and TRBJ1-2 for the parts outside the CDR3, the full variable domain is GAGVSQSPSNKVTEKGKDVELRCDPISGHTALYWYRQSLGQGLEFLIYFQGNSAPDKSGLPSDRFSAERTGGSVSTLTIQRTQQEDSAVYLCASSADRVVVGYTFGSGTRLTVV.

The rearrangement uses TRBV2 and TRBJ1-6; D call uncertain. Per the germline V gene, CDR1 is SNHLY and CDR2 is FYNNEI. V was pared by 8 bases and J by 8 bases, with 13 bases between. The CDR3 is 13 amino acids. The CDR3 region is CASLRQNDSPLHF. As DNA, the CDR3 is TGTGCCAGCCTGAGGCAGAATGATTCACCCCTCCACTTT.

The gene calls are TRBV9 and TRBJ2-5; 8 positions match TRBD2. Germline CDR1 is SGDLS and CDR2 is YYNGEE. V shed 0 bases, J shed 3 bases, and the junction held 7 bases outside the gene matches. The length of the CDR3 is 16 residues. Written as DNA, the CDR3 is TGTGCCAGCAGCGTAGGTGCGGGAGGATCTGAAGAGACCCAGTACTTC. It codes for CASSVGAGGSEETQYF.

There are a few counts of this clone. The chain carries TRBV6-5 and TRBJ1-1; D remains ambiguous. CDR3 size: 13 residues. The germline gives CDR1 MNHEY, CDR2 SVGAGI. The V end was cut by 0 bases, the J end by 3 bases, with 5 bases between. The CDR3 protein is CASSYSSDTEAFF. In nucleotides, the CDR3 is TGTGCCAGCAGTTACTCGTCAGACACTGAAGCTTTCTTT.

V and J are TRBV14 and TRBJ2-3; no reliable D call. CDR3 length: 14 residues. With 5 bases removed from V and 1 base from J, the gap between germline ends came to 10 bases. In germline, CDR1 is SGHDN, CDR2 FVKESK. In nucleotides, the CDR3 is TGTGCCAGCAGCGTCTCTAGAGGCACAGATACGCAGTATTTT. This encodes CASSVSRGTDTQYF.

The chain links TRBV6-1 to TRBJ2-7, with 9 positions matching TRBD1. The CDR3 consists of 15 residues. Germline loops: CDR1 MNHNS, CDR2 SASEGT. Germline trimming cut 3 bases from V and 3 bases from J; bases unmatched to any gene: 6. The CDR3 region is CASSDPGTGHYEQYF. The CDR3 DNA reads TGTGCCAGCAGTGATCCCGGGACAGGGCACTACGAGCAGTACTTC.

The chain joins TRBV24-1 to TRBJ2-7; no definite D call. Deletions cut 3 bases from V and 1 base from J, with 12 bases between. The CDR3 sequence is 15 residues long. Per the germline V gene, CDR1 is KGHDR and CDR2 is SFDVKD. The CDR3 nucleotides read TGTGCCACCAGTGATCCACGGTCCCGGTCCTACGAGCAGTACTTC. Protein: CATSDPRSRSYEQYF.